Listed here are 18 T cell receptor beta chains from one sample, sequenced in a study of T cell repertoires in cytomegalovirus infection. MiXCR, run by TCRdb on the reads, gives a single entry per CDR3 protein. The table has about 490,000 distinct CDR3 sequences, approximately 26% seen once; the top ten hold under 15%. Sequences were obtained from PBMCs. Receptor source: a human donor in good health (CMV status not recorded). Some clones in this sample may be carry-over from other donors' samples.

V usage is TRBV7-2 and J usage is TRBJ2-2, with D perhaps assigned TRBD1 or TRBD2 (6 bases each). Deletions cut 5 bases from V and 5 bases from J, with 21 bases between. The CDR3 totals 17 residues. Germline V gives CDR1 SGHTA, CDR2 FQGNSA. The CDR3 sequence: CASSISGGLARTGELFF. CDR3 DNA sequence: TGTGCCAGCAGCATTAGTGGGGGGCTAGCGAGAACCGGGGAGCTGTTTTTT.

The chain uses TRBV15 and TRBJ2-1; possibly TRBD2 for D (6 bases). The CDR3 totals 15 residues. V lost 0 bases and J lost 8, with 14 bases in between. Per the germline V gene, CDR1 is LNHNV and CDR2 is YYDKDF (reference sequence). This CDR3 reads CATSRDWRLVHEQFF. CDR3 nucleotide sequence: TGTGCCACCAGCAGAGATTGGAGACTAGTTCATGAGCAGTTCTTC.

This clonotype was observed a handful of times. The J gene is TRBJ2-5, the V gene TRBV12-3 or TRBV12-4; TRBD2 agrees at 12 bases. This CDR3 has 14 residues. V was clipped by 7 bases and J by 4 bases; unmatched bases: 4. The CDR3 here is CASNTSGRRETQYF. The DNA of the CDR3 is TGTGCCAGCAACACTAGCGGGAGGCGAGAGACCCAGTACTTC.

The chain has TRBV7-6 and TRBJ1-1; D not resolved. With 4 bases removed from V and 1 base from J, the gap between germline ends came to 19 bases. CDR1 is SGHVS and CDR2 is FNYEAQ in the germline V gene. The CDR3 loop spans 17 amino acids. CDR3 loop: CASSSQQRDGRNTEAFF. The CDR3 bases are TGTGCCAGCAGCTCACAGCAGAGAGACGGGAGGAACACTGAAGCTTTCTTT.

This CDR3 reads CASSLGGQGHYEQYF. The CDR3 nucleotides read TGTGCCAGCAGCTTAGGGGGCCAGGGCCATTACGAGCAGTACTTC. The V and J genes are TRBV7-6 and TRBJ2-7; TRBD1 is a possible D gene (5 bases). This CDR3 spans 15 amino acids. The V gene's germline CDR1 is SGHVS and CDR2 FNYEAQ. Deletions cut 1 base from V and 4 bases from J, with 14 bases between.

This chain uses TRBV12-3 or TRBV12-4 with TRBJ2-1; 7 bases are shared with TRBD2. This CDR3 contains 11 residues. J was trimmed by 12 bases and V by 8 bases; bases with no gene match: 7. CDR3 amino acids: CASGRSSGQFF. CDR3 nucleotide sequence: TGTGCCAGCGGAAGATCTAGCGGGCAGTTCTTC.

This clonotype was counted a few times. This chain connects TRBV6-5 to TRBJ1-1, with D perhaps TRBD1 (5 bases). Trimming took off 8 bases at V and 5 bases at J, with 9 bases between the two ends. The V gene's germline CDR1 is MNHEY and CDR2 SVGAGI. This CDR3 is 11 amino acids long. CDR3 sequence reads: CASAGLTEAFF. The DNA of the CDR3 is TGTGCCAGCGCAGGGCTTACTGAAGCTTTCTTT.

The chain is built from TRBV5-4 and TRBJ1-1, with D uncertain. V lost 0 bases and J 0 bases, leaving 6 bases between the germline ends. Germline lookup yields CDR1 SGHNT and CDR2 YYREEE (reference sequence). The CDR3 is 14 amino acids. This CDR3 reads CASSLDSVNTEAFF. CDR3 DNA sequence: TGTGCCAGCAGCTTGGATTCAGTGAACACTGAAGCTTTCTTT.

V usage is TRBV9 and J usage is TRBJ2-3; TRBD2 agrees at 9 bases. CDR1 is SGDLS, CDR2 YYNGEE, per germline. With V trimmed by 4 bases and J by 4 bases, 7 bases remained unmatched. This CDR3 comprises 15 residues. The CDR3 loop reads CASSYSGSLADTQYF. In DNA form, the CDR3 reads TGTGCCAGCAGCTATAGCGGGAGTTTGGCAGATACGCAGTATTTT.

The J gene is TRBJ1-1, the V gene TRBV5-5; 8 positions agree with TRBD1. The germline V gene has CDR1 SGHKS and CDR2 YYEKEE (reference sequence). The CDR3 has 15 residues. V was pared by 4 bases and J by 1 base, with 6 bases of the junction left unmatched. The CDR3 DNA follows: TGTGCCAGCAGCACGGGGACAGGAGCGAACACTGAAGCTTTCTTT. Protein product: CASSTGTGANTEAFF.

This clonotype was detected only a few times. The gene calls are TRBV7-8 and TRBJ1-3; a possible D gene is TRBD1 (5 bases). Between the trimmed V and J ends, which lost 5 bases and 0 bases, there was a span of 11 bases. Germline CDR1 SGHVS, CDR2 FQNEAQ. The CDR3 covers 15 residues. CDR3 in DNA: TGTGCCAGCAGCCCCCAGGGTCTCTCTGGAAACACCATATATTTT. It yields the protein CASSPQGLSGNTIYF.

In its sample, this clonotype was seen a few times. The CDR3 sequence is CASSFAGWRGGYEQYF. CDR3 nucleotide sequence: TGTGCCAGCAGTTTCGCCGGGTGGAGGGGGGGCTACGAGCAGTACTTC. The chain carries TRBV28 and TRBJ2-7, with a possible D match to TRBD2 (7 bases). CDR1 is MDHEN, CDR2 SYDVKM, per germline. The CDR3 totals 16 residues. With 3 bases removed from V and 3 bases from J, the gap between germline ends came to 18 bases.

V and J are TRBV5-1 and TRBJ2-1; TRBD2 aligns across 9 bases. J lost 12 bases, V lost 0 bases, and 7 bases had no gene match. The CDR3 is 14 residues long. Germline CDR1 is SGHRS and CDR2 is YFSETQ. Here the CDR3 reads CASSLALSGSGQFF. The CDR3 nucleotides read TGCGCCAGCAGCTTGGCCCTTAGCGGGAGTGGGCAGTTCTTC.

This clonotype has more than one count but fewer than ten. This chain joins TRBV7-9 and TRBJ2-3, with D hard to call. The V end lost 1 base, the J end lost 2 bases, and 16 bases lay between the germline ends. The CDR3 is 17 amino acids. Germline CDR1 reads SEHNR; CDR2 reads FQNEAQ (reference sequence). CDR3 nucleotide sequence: TGTGCCAGCAGCTTAGGCCATGCAAGACCCATCACAGATACGCAGTATTTT. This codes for CASSLGHARPITDTQYF.

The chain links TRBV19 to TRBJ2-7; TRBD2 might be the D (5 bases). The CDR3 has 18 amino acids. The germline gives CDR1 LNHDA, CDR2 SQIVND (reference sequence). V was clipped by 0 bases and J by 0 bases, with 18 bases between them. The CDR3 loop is CASSIEHASIPRSYEQYF. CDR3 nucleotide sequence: TGTGCCAGTAGTATAGAGCATGCTAGCATCCCACGCTCCTACGAGCAGTACTTC.

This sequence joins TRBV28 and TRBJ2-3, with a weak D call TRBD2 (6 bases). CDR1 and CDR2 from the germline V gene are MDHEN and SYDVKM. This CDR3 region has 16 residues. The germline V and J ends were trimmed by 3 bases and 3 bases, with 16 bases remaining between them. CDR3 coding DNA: TGTGCCAGCAGTTTCCTGGGGATGGAGGGGACAGATACGCAGTATTTT. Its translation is CASSFLGMEGTDTQYF. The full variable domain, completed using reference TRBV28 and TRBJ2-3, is DVKVTQSSRYLVKRTGEKVFLECVQDMDHENMFWYRQDPGLGLRLIYFSYDVKMKEKGDIPEGYSVSREKKERFSLILESASTNQTSMYLCASSFLGMEGTDTQYFGPGTRLTVL.

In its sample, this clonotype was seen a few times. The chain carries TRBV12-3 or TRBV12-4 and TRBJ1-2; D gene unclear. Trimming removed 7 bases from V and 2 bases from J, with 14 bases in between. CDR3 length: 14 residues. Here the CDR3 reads CASTHGGGNYGYTF. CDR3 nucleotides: TGTGCCAGCACCCACGGAGGAGGGAACTATGGCTACACCTTC.

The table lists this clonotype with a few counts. For the CDR3, the DNA is TGTGCCAGCAGCCTGGCCGTAGCGGGGGGCTTGTCCCAGTACTTC. It specifies CASSLAVAGGLSQYF. V and J are TRBV7-2 and TRBJ2-5; TRBD2 agrees at 10 bases. CDR3 length equals 15 residues. CDR1 SGHTA and CDR2 FQGNSA come from the germline V gene. J was trimmed by 9 bases and V by 5 bases; bases with no gene match: 12.